The next 20 T cell receptor beta chains were all read from a single sample in a study of CD8 T cells in Susac syndrome (dated by TCRdb to the late 2010s). Library generation was performed with the immunoSEQ multiplex PCR assay. RNA was extracted using the RNeasy kit, and roughly 0.5 to 1 ug of the RNA was reverse transcribed with random hexamers. The raw public data were reprocessed by TCRdb itself: fastp quality trimming at Q25, MiXCR clonotype calling, in-frame beta chains only. Every entry covers one CDR3 protein and lists the most common genes and DNA from its rows. Within this sample are roughly 150,000 distinct CDR3 sequences, with approximately 94% of them counted one time only. The ten largest clones add up to about 0.095% of the sample. Sequencing input: CD4+ T cells from PBMCs. The receptors originated from a human donor with multiple sclerosis.

V and J are TRBV5-6 and TRBJ1-1; the D is unclear. The CDR3 sequence is 13 residues long. V lost 3 bases and J lost 6, with 12 bases in between. CDR1 SGHDT and CDR2 YYEEEE come from the germline V gene. The CDR3 region is CASSSGGRSEAFF. CDR3 bases: TGTGCCAGCAGCTCTGGAGGACGGTCTGAAGCTTTCTTT.

The rearrangement uses TRBV20-1 and TRBJ2-5, with D tentatively TRBD2 (5 bases). Germline lookup yields CDR1 DFQATT and CDR2 SNEGSKA (reference sequence). V lost 1 base and J lost 6, with 18 bases in between. This CDR3 is built from 15 residues. The CDR3, as DNA: TGCAGTGCTAGAGTCACGGGGTCCCGAGGAAAGACCCAGTACTTC. This encodes CSARVTGSRGKTQYF.

The chain couples TRBV7-9 to TRBJ1-1; no clear D gene. Germline CDR1 reads SEHNR; CDR2 reads FQNEAQ (reference sequence). The CDR3 extends over 12 amino acids. V lost 5 bases, J lost 3 bases, and 7 bases lay in between. CDR3 amino acids: CASSPVDTEAFF. CDR3 in DNA: TGTGCCAGCAGCCCCGTTGACACTGAAGCTTTCTTT.

The chain joins TRBV6-6 to TRBJ1-5, with TRBD1 identical over 7 bases. Per the germline V gene, CDR1 is MNHNY and CDR2 is SVGAGI (reference sequence). The CDR3 extends over 14 amino acids. V lost 6 bases to trimming and J lost 5 bases; unmatched junction nucleotides: 7. CDR3 coding DNA: TGTGCCAGCAGGACAGGGAGTCGGGATCAGCCCCAGCATTTT. Protein product: CASRTGSRDQPQHF.

The rearrangement uses TRBV28 and TRBJ2-7; D assignment may be TRBD1 or TRBD2 (5 bases each). This CDR3 is 14 amino acids long. CDR1 and CDR2 from the germline V gene are MDHEN and SYDVKM. The ends were cut back, 10 bases at V and 6 bases at J, with 22 bases in the middle. The CDR3 here is CAIFKSGKRGEQYF. The CDR3 nucleotides are TGTGCCATCTTTAAATCGGGGAAGAGGGGCGAGCAGTACTTC.

The rearrangement uses TRBV24-1 and TRBJ2-1; D unresolved. Trimming shortened V by 4 bases and J by 6 bases, and 6 bases separated the two germline ends. CDR1 KGHDR and CDR2 SFDVKD come from the germline V gene. This CDR3 spans 12 amino acids. CDR3 region: CATSDRINEQFF. CDR3 nucleotides: TGTGCCACCAGTGACCGGATCAATGAGCAGTTCTTC.

This chain links TRBV27 with TRBJ2-7; D might be TRBD1 or TRBD2, each matching 5 bases. Per germline, CDR1 MNHEY and CDR2 SMNVEV (reference sequence). Trimming took off 9 bases at V and 3 bases at J, with 15 bases between the two ends. This CDR3 spans 13 amino acids. The CDR3 here is CASWERDGYEQYF. For the CDR3, the DNA is TGTGCCAGTTGGGAACGGGACGGCTACGAGCAGTACTTC.

V gene TRBV9 combines with J gene TRBJ1-2; D is unresolved. Trimming shortened V by 2 bases and J by 7 bases, and 9 bases separated the two germline ends. Germline-derived CDR1 and CDR2 are SGDLS and YYNGEE. CDR3 length: 12 residues. CDR3 sequence reads: CASSVRESGYTF. The CDR3 DNA reads as TGTGCCAGCAGCGTCCGTGAGAGTGGCTACACCTTC.

This chain links TRBV29-1 with TRBJ2-7; possible D gene TRBD2, 5 bases. Germline CDR1 SQVTM, CDR2 ANQGSEA. The CDR3 length is 13 residues. The germline V and J ends were trimmed by 6 bases and 7 bases, with 19 bases remaining between them. CDR3 residues: CSVARIPPGEQYF. For the CDR3, the DNA is TGCAGCGTCGCCCGGATACCCCCGGGGGAGCAGTACTTC.

This sequence joins TRBV20-1 and TRBJ1-1; D is possibly TRBD1 (5 bases). The ends were cut back, 3 bases at V and 0 bases at J, with 11 bases in the middle. Germline lookup yields CDR1 DFQATT and CDR2 SNEGSKA (reference sequence). The CDR3 has 14 residues. Written as DNA, the CDR3 is TGCAGTGCTAGTTGGGGGTGGATGAACACTGAAGCTTTCTTT. Its protein is CSASWGWMNTEAFF.

J is TRBJ2-3 and V is TRBV7-6; maybe TRBD2 (6 bases). Trimming pared 3 bases from V and 6 bases from J, leaving 10 bases between. CDR3 length equals 13 residues. Germline V gene lookup returns CDR1 SGHVS and CDR2 FNYEAQ. CDR3 nucleotide sequence: TGTGCCAGCAGCTTGGGACTCTCGGATACGCAGTATTTT. This translates into CASSLGLSDTQYF.

The chain links TRBV24-1 to TRBJ2-2; 8 bases align to TRBD1. Trimming cost V 5 bases and J 3 bases; bases outside gene matches: 10. CDR3 length: 17 amino acids. CDR1 is KGHDR and CDR2 is SFDVKD in the germline V gene. In DNA, the CDR3 is TGTGCCACCAGTGCTGGTAGGACAGGGTTGGACACCGGGGAGCTGTTTTTT. Translation: CATSAGRTGLDTGELFF.

V gene TRBV23-1 combines with J gene TRBJ2-3, with 10 bases lining up with TRBD2. TRBV23-1 is labeled an ORF, and its function is uncertain. J lost 2 bases, V lost 6 bases, and 14 bases had no gene match. The CDR3 consists of 18 residues. CDR3 DNA: TGCGCCAGCAGACCCACTCGGACTAGCGGAGGAAACACAGATACGCAGTATTTT. The encoded protein is CASRPTRTSGGNTDTQYF.

DNA of the CDR3: TGCGCCAGCAGCCCAGGACAGGGGGCGGCGGGAGAAGCTTTCTTT. It encodes CASSPGQGAAGEAFF. This rearrangement joins TRBV4-1 to TRBJ1-1, with 11 bases identical to TRBD1. This CDR3 spans 15 amino acids. Germline CDR1 reads MGHRA; CDR2 reads YSYEKL. V lost 4 bases to trimming and J lost 8 bases; unmatched junction nucleotides: 9.

This clonotype occurred once. V and J are TRBV6-2 or TRBV6-3 and TRBJ2-7, with TRBD1 matching over 7 bases. The germline CDR1 and CDR2 sequences are MNHEY and SVGEGT. With V trimmed by 10 bases and J by 3 bases, 12 bases remained unmatched. CDR3 size: 14 residues. CDR3 sequence reads: CATETGSFFYEQYF. CDR3 sequence (DNA): TGTGCCACCGAGACAGGGAGTTTCTTCTACGAGCAGTACTTC.

CDR3 region: CASSHLSDTQYF. DNA of the CDR3: TGTGCCAGCAGCCATCTATCCGATACGCAGTATTTT. V is TRBV3-1 and J is TRBJ2-3; D is undetermined. The germline CDR1 and CDR2 sequences are LGHDT and YNNKEL (reference sequence). The CDR3 loop spans 12 amino acids. Trimming pared 3 bases from V and 6 bases from J, leaving 7 bases between.

The chain employs TRBV5-1 and TRBJ1-1, with 7 bases that match TRBD1. Trimming took 5 bases from V and 2 from J; bases not matched to a gene: 6. The CDR3 covers 14 residues. CDR1 and CDR2 (germline): SGHRS, YFSETQ. The CDR3 nucleotides read TGCGCCAGCAGAGGACAGGACACCAACACTGAAGCTTTCTTT. This sequence encodes CASRGQDTNTEAFF.

J is TRBJ2-3 and V is TRBV5-4; the match to TRBD2 covers 9 bases. The CDR3 loop spans 14 amino acids. Trimming at V came to 7 bases and at J to 3 bases, leaving 6 bases not matched to a gene. CDR1 and CDR2 (germline): SGHNT, YYREEE (reference sequence). CDR3 sequence: CASEAGGGTDTQYF. DNA of the CDR3: TGTGCCAGCGAAGCGGGAGGCGGGACAGATACGCAGTATTTT.

The V and J genes are TRBV7-9 and TRBJ2-5; 12 bases are shared with TRBD2. V gave up 5 bases and J gave up 2 bases; unmatched junction bases: 9. Per germline, CDR1 SEHNR and CDR2 FQNEAQ (reference sequence). This CDR3 contains 17 residues. The DNA for the CDR3 is TGTGCCAGCAGCCCCGGGACTAGCGGGTCCCCACAAGAGACCCAGTACTTC. Translating it yields CASSPGTSGSPQETQYF.

J is TRBJ1-1 and V is TRBV6-6; the D gene is possibly TRBD1 (5 bases). Between the trimmed V and J ends, which lost 2 bases and 11 bases, there was a span of 12 bases. Germline V gene data show CDR1 as MNHNY and CDR2 as SVGAGI (reference sequence). This CDR3 has 12 amino acids. Here the CDR3 DNA reads TGTGCCAGCAGTTACGGTGCAGGGATGGCTTTCTTT. Its translation: CASSYGAGMAFF.